This passage covers 15 T cell receptor beta chains from one sample sequenced in a study of blood T cells in healthy people across ages (dated by TCRdb to 2013 to 2016). The protocol used for the library was 5' RACE. Sequenced on an Illumina HiSeq 2500. The second PCR ran for about 7 to 11 cycles and used a J-beta primer mix along with a sample-barcoded 5' primer. TCRdb handled the public reads itself, with Q25 trimming in fastp and clone calling in MiXCR, and kept productive beta chains. Identical CDR3 proteins give one entry, which carries the most common genes and DNA. The table for this sample lists roughly 1,500,000 distinct CDR3 sequences; about 40% of them were counted only once. The ten biggest clones cover approximately 7.9% of the sample. Input material: blood. The source of these receptors is a woman aged 18-29 years in good health.

The chain carries TRBV20-1 and TRBJ2-5, with 7 bases fitting TRBD1. V was pared by 6 bases and J by 11 bases, with 15 bases of the junction left unmatched. Germline loops: CDR1 DFQATT, CDR2 SNEGSKA (reference sequence). This CDR3 is built from 13 residues. The CDR3 reads CSASDRVGYGQYF. The DNA of the CDR3 is TGCAGTGCCAGCGACAGGGTGGGCTACGGGCAGTACTTC.

The rearrangement uses TRBV9 and TRBJ1-3; D is unresolved. V was pared by 4 bases and J by 1 base, with 6 bases between. CDR1 and CDR2 (germline): SGDLS, YYNGEE. The CDR3 has 13 residues. CDR3 region: CASSSISGNTIYF. CDR3 in DNA: TGTGCCAGCAGCTCGATATCTGGAAACACCATATATTTT.

This clonotype was counted ten times or more. V and J are TRBV4-1 and TRBJ1-1; no clear D gene. The germline gives CDR1 MGHRA, CDR2 YSYEKL. There are 16 residues in the CDR3. Trimming removed 2 bases from V and 6 bases from J, with 19 bases in between. The CDR3 spells CASSQIWEELDAEAFF. The CDR3 coding sequence is TGCGCCAGCAGCCAAATATGGGAGGAGTTGGACGCTGAAGCTTTCTTT.

The chain has TRBV20-1 and TRBJ2-7, with 14 bases identical to TRBD2. CDR1 is DFQATT and CDR2 is SNEGSKA in the germline V gene (reference sequence). The CDR3 sequence is 19 residues long. V dropped 6 bases and J dropped 0; count of bases not matched to a gene: 16. The CDR3 region is CSAQGPGLAGAHNSYEQYF. The CDR3 DNA sequence: TGCAGTGCCCAAGGGCCGGGACTAGCGGGGGCCCACAACTCCTACGAGCAGTACTTC.

A few counts support this clonotype. The rearrangement links TRBV12-3 or TRBV12-4 to TRBJ1-6; D is unresolved. The CDR3 is made up of 11 amino acids. V dropped 6 bases and J dropped 18 bases, with 15 bases sitting between them. The CDR3 spells CASRLGVSPHF. The CDR3, as DNA: TGTGCCAGCAGACTCGGTGTTTCCCCCCACTTT.

The genes are TRBV27 and TRBJ2-6, with 9 bases lining up with TRBD2. Trimming at V came to 7 bases and at J to 3 bases, leaving 19 bases not matched to a gene. This CDR3 spans 20 amino acids. Looked up from germline, CDR1 is MNHEY and CDR2 is SMNVEV (reference sequence). As DNA, the CDR3 is TGTGCCAGCACCCGCCAAATATTTAGCGGGGGCAACGGTGGGGCCAACGTCCTGACTTTC. Protein: CASTRQIFSGGNGGANVLTF.

This clonotype was seen once. The chain links TRBV5-1 to TRBJ1-1, with a possible D match to TRBD1 (5 bases). This CDR3 contains 13 residues. Germline loops: CDR1 SGHRS, CDR2 YFSETQ. Trimming removed 4 bases from V and 6 bases from J, with 13 bases in between. The CDR3 nucleotides read TGCGCCAGCAGCGTGCAGGGTAGGCCTGAAGCTTTCTTT. The encoded protein is CASSVQGRPEAFF. Using reference TRBV5-1 and TRBJ1-1 for the parts outside the CDR3, the full variable domain is KAGVTQTPRYLIKTRGQQVTLSCSPISGHRSVSWYQQTPGQGLQFLFEYFSETQRNKGNFPGRFSGRQFSNSRSEMNVSTLELGDSALYLCASSVQGRPEAFFGQGTRLTVV.

A few counts support this clonotype. The chain combines TRBV20-1 with TRBJ2-7; D is perhaps TRBD2 (5 bases). Trimming took 8 bases from V and 7 from J, leaving 21 bases between them. The germline V gene has CDR1 DFQATT and CDR2 SNEGSKA (reference sequence). The CDR3 is made up of 13 amino acids. Written as DNA, the CDR3 is TGCAGTTTGTTAAAGGACTCCCAGAGTGAGCAGTACTTC. The encoded protein is CSLLKDSQSEQYF.

V gene TRBV3-1 combines with J gene TRBJ2-4; 14 bases are a match to TRBD2. Judging by the DNA end, TRBJ2-5 fits better; the J call may be wrong. This CDR3 region has 17 residues. Germline loops: CDR1 LGHDT, CDR2 YNNKEL (reference sequence). The CDR3 DNA is TGTGCCAGCAGCCAAGGACTAGCGGGGGGGCCTTATGAGACCCAGTACTTC. Encoded protein: CASSQGLAGGPYETQYF.

This clonotype was detected a few times. The chain uses TRBV29-1 and TRBJ2-7, with 15 nucleotides matching TRBD2. From germline, CDR1 is SQVTM and CDR2 ANQGSEA. V lost 4 bases and J lost 6; bases outside the gene matches: 4. This CDR3 has 14 amino acids. CDR3 sequence: CSVGGLAGGGEQYF. The CDR3 DNA reads as TGCAGCGTTGGGGGACTAGCGGGAGGTGGCGAGCAGTACTTC.

Only a few counts were recorded for this clonotype. The J gene is TRBJ2-1, the V gene TRBV12-3 or TRBV12-4; TRBD2 aligns across 10 bases. Trimming took 5 bases from V and 10 from J; bases not matched to a gene: 14. This CDR3 is built from 16 residues. The CDR3, as DNA: TGTGCCAGCAGTCCGATAGGGACTAGCGTAGGATACGAGCAGTTCTTC. This gives the protein CASSPIGTSVGYEQFF.

This rearrangement joins TRBV6-1 to TRBJ2-5, with TRBD1 identical over 9 bases. Germline V CDR1 and CDR2: MNHNS, SASEGT. The CDR3 has 15 amino acids. V lost 2 bases and J lost 11; bases outside the gene matches: 12. CDR3 in amino acids: CASSEKGQGSRKQYF. For the CDR3, the DNA is TGTGCCAGCAGTGAAAAGGGACAGGGTTCTAGGAAGCAGTACTTC.

Concerning this clonotype itself: The junction shows a germline mismatch at one end, possibly a read error. The gene calls are TRBV5-1 and TRBJ2-7; 12 nucleotides agree with TRBD2. Germline V gives CDR1 SGHRS, CDR2 YFSETQ. There are 14 residues in the CDR3. CDR3 sequence: CVSSLAGGNYEQYF. The CDR3 DNA reads as TGCGTCAGCAGTCTAGCGGGAGGGAACTACGAGCAGTACTTC.

A single count supports this clonotype. The chain recombines TRBV5-1 with TRBJ2-7; 10 bases are shared with TRBD2. Per the germline V gene, CDR1 is SGHRS and CDR2 is YFSETQ. V trimming: 0 bases; J trimming: 2 bases; junction bases outside the gene matches: 5. CDR3 length: 16 residues. The CDR3 reads CASSLGTSGATYEQYF. CDR3 in DNA: TGCGCCAGCAGCTTGGGTACTAGCGGGGCAACCTACGAGCAGTACTTC.

The chain recombines TRBV5-1 with TRBJ2-7; D gene ambiguous. This CDR3 has 14 residues. Germline assignment: CDR1 SGHRS and CDR2 YFSETQ. Deletions cut 5 bases from V and 3 bases from J, with 15 bases between. The CDR3 spells CASRYEMGYYEQYF. The CDR3 nucleotides are TGCGCCAGCAGATATGAGATGGGATACTACGAGCAGTACTTC.